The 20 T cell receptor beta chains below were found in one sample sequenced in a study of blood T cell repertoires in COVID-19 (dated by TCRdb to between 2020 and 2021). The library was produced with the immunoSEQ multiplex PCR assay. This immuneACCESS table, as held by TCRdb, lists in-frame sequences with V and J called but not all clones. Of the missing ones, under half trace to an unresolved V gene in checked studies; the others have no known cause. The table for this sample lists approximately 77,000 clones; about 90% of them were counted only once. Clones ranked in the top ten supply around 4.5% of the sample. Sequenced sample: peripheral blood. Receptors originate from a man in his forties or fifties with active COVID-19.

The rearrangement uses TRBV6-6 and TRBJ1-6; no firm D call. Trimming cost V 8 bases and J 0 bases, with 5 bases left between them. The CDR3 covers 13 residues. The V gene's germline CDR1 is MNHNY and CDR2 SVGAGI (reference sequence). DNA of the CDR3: TGTGCCAGCGAGAACTCCTATAATTCACCCCTCCACTTT. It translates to CASENSYNSPLHF.

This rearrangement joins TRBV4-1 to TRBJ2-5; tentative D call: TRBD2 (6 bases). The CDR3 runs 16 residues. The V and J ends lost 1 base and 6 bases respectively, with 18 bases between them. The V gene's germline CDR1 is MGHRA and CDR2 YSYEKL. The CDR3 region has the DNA TGCGCCAGCAGCCAAGGCGGGATTTCTGGGGGAAAGACCCAGTACTTC. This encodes CASSQGGISGGKTQYF.

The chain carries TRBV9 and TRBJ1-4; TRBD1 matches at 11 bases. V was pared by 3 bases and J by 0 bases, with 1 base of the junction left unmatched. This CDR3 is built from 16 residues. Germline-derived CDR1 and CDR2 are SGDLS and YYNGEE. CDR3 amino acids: CASSAGQGATNEKLFF. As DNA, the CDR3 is TGTGCCAGCAGCGCGGGACAGGGGGCAACTAATGAAAAACTGTTTTTT.

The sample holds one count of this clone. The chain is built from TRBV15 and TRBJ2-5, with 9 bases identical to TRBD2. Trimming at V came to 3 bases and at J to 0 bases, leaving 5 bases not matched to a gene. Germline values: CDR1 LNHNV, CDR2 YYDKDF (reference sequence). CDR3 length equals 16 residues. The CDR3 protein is CATSSRLADHQETQYF. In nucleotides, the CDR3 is TGTGCCACCAGCAGCCGACTAGCGGATCACCAAGAGACCCAGTACTTC. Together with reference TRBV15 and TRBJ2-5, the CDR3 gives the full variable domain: DAMVIQNPRYQVTQFGKPVTLSCSQTLNHNVMYWYQQKSSQAPKLLFHYYDKDFNNEADTPDNFQSRRPNTSFCFLDIRSPGLGDTAMYLCATSSRLADHQETQYFGPGTRLLVL.

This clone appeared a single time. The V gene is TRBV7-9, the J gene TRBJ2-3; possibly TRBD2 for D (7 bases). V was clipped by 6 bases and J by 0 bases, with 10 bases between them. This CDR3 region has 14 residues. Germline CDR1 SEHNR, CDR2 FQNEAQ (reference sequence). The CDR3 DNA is TGTGCCAGCAGACGGGGGGCTAGCACAGATACGCAGTATTTT. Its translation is CASRRGASTDTQYF.

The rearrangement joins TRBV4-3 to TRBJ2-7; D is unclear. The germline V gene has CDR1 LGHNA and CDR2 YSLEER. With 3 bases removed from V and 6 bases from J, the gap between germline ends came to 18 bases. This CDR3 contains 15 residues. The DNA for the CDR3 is TGCGCCAGCAGCCAGAGACTCAGCACCCCCGTCGAGCAGTACTTC. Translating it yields CASSQRLSTPVEQYF.

The CDR3 DNA reads TGTGCCAGCAGCACCGGACTTAATACGCAGTATTTT. This gives the protein CASSTGLNTQYF. V usage is TRBV7-2 and J usage is TRBJ2-3; a possible D gene is TRBD2 (5 bases). The V gene lost 5 bases and the J gene lost 7 bases, with 10 bases spanning the gap. The germline CDR1 and CDR2 sequences are SGHTA and FQGNSA. The CDR3 spans 12 residues.

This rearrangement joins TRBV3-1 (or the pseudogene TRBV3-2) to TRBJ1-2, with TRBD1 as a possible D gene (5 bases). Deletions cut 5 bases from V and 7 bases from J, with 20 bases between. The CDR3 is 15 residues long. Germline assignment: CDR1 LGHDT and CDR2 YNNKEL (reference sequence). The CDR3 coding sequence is TGTGCCAGCAGCGTCGGGGGAGGGCAGTATAGTGGCTACACCTTC. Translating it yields CASSVGGGQYSGYTF.

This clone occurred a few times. CDR3 sequence (DNA): TGTGCCAGCTCACCGGGAGTCACCGCCTACGAGCAGTACTTC. This translates into CASSPGVTAYEQYF. This sequence joins TRBV18 and TRBJ2-7; weak D call: TRBD2 (5 bases). Trimming removed 3 bases from V and 2 bases from J, with 11 bases in between. Germline values: CDR1 KGHSH, CDR2 LQKENI. This CDR3 is 14 amino acids long.

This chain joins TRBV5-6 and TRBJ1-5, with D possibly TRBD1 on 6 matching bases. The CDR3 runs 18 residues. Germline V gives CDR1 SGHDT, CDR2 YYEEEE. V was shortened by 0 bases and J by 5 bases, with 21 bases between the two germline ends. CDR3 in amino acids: CASSLGAYRAIGDQPQHF. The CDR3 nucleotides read TGTGCCAGCAGCTTGGGCGCCTACAGGGCGATTGGGGATCAGCCCCAGCATTTT.

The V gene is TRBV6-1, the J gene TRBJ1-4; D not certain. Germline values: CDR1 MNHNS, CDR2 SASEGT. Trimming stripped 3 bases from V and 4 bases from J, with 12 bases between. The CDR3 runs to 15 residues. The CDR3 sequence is CASSEWARSNEKLFF. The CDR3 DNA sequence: TGTGCCAGCAGTGAGTGGGCCCGCAGTAATGAAAAACTGTTTTTT.

CDR3: CASSQGRDNSPLHF. The CDR3 coding sequence is TGTGCCAGCAGTCAGGGTCGGGATAATTCACCCCTCCACTTT. The V and J genes are TRBV28 and TRBJ1-6; TRBD1 is a possible D gene (5 bases). This CDR3 has 14 amino acids. Looked up from germline, CDR1 is MDHEN and CDR2 is SYDVKM. V was shortened by 5 bases and J by 5 bases, with 10 bases between the two germline ends.

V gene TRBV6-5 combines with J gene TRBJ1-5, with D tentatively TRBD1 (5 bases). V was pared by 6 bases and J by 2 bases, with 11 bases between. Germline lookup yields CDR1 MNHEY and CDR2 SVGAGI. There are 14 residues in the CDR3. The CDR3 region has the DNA TGTGCCAGCAGCCAGGTAGGGGGCAATCAGCCCCAGCATTTT. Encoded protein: CASSQVGGNQPQHF.

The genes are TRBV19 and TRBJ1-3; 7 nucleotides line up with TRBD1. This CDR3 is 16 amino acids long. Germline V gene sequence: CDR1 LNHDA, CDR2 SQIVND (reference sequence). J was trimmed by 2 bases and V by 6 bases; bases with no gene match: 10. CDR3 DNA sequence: TGTGCCAGTAGGATAACTACCGGGACAGCTGGAAACACCATATATTTT. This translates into CASRITTGTAGNTIYF.

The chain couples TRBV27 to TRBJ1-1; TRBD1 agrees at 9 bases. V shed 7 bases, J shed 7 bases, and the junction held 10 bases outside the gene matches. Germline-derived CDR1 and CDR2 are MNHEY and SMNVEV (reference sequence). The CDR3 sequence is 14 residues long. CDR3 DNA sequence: TGTGCCAGCAAAAGGGACAGGGATAGTAGTGAAGCTTTCTTT. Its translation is CASKRDRDSSEAFF.

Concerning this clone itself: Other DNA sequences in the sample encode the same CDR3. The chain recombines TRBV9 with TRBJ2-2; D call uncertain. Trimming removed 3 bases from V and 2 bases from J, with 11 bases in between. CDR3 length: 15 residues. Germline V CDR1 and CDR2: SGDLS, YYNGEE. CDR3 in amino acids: CASSGGLGNTGELFF. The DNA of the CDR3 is TGTGCCAGCAGCGGAGGTTTAGGCAACACCGGGGAGCTGTTTTTT. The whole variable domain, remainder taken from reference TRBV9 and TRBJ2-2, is DSGVTQTPKHLITATGQRVTLRCSPRSGDLSVYWYQQSLDQGLQFLIQYYNGEERAKGNILERFSAQQFPDLHSELNLSSLELGDSALYFCASSGGLGNTGELFFGEGSRLTVL.

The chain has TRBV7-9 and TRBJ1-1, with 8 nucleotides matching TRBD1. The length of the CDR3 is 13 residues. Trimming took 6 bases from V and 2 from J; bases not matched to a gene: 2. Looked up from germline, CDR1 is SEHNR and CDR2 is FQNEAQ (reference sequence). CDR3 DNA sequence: TGTGCCAGCAGGGACAGGGAAAACACTGAAGCTTTCTTT. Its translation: CASRDRENTEAFF.

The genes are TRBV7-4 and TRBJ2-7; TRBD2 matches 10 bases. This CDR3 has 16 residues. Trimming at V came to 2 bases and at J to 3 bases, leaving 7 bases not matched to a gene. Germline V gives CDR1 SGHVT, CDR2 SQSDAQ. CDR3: CASSLTPPSGSYEQYF. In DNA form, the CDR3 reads TGTGCCAGCAGCTTAACTCCGCCTAGCGGGAGCTACGAGCAGTACTTC.

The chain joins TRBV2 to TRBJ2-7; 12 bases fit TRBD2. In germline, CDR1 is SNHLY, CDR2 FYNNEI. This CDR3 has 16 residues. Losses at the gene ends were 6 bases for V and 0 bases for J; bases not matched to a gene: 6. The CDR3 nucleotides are TGTGCCAGCAGGCCCGGACTAGCGGGACTCTCCTACGAGCAGTACTTC. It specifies CASRPGLAGLSYEQYF.

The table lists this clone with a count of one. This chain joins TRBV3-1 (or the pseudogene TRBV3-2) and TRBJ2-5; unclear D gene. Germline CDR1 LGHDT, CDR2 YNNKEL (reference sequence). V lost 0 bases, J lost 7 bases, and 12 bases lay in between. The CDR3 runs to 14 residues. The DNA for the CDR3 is TGTGCCAGCAGCCAAGAACGTTTGACGGGGACCCAGTACTTC. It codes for CASSQERLTGTQYF.